Listed below are T cell receptor beta chains from one sample, sequenced in a study of shared clonotypes between healthy human individuals. Sequencing used immunoSEQ multiplex PCR; TCRdb keeps in-frame clones, though not all of them. The repertoire holds around 1.9 million clones, roughly 93% seen once, with over 1.5% in the top ten. The sequenced sample was naive CD8+ T cells from PBMCs. These receptors were collected from a man between 18 and 35 years old in good health. Some clones in this sample may be carry-over from other donors' samples. The CDR3 runs from the conserved cysteine through the conserved F or W. A D gene is named only where the DNA matches it firmly. A row's size may be missing; if present it is once, few, many or a size class.

TRBV28	-	TRBJ2-7	-	CASNNRDTYEQYF	TGTGCCAGCAATAACAGGGATACCTACGAGCAGTACTTC
TRBV7-3	-	TRBJ1-1	-	CASSLIGDSEAFF	TGTGCCAGCAGCTTAATTGGGGACTCTGAAGCTTTCTTT
TRBV5-1	TRBD2	TRBJ2-3	-	CASSFRSSGRVNTDTQYF	TGCGCCAGCAGCTTCAGGTCTAGCGGGAGGGTAAACACAGATACGCAGTATTTT
TRBV11-2	-	TRBJ2-1	-	CASSDGLGSGGYNEQFF	TGTGCCAGCAGCGACGGCCTCGGGAGTGGGGGCTACAATGAGCAGTTCTTC
TRBV7-9	-	TRBJ1-5	-	CASSQADQPQHF	TGTGCCAGCAGTCAAGCGGATCAGCCCCAGCATTTT
TRBV4-1	-	TRBJ1-1	-	CASSLFSSRAKNTEAFF	TGCGCCAGCAGCCTTTTTTCTTCTCGGGCGAAGAACACTGAAGCTTTCTTT
TRBV28	TRBD2	TRBJ2-7	-	CASSLGTSGSSYEQYF	TGTGCCAGCAGTCTCGGGACTAGCGGGAGCTCCTACGAGCAGTACTTC
TRBV12-5	-	TRBJ2-2	-	CASGLDLRNTGELFF	TGTGCTAGTGGTTTGGATCTGAGGAACACCGGGGAGCTGTTTTTT
TRBV28	-	TRBJ2-1	-	CASSPDRDGYNEQFF	TGTGCCAGCAGCCCGGACCGGGACGGGTACAATGAGCAGTTCTTC
TRBV7-2	-	TRBJ1-1	-	CASSYGHTEAFF	TGTGCCAGCAGCTATGGACATACTGAAGCTTTCTTT
TRBV28	TRBD1	TRBJ1-3	-	CASSLRGLGNTIYF	TGTGCCAGCAGCCTTAGGGGGCTTGGAAACACCATATATTTT
TRBV7-2	-	TRBJ2-1	-	CASSLSGPGSRFF	TGTGCCAGCAGCTTATCTGGGCCGGGGTCCAGGTTCTTC
TRBV6-1	-	TRBJ2-1	-	CASSESPRNNEQFF	TGTGCCAGCAGTGAATCACCCAGGAACAATGAGCAGTTCTTC
TRBV6-1	TRBD1	TRBJ1-1	-	CASPDRGLGNTEAFF	TGTGCCAGCCCGGACAGGGGGCTTGGGAACACTGAAGCTTTCTTT
TRBV10-3	-	TRBJ2-7	-	CAITDSYEQYF	TGTGCCATCACCGACAGCTACGAGCAGTACTTC
TRBV4-3	-	TRBJ2-7	-	CASSQSSENPYEQYF	TGCGCCAGCAGCCAATCTAGCGAAAACCCCTACGAGCAGTACTTC
TRBV10-2	-	TRBJ2-4	-	CASLDGLAKNIQYF	TGCGCCAGCCTGGACGGTCTAGCCAAAAACATTCAGTACTTC
TRBV4-1	-	TRBJ2-1	-	CASSQVPGAGSENEQFF	TGCGCCAGCAGCCAGGTTCCCGGCGCGGGTTCGGAAAATGAGCAGTTCTTC
TRBV4-2	-	TRBJ2-7	-	CASSQDGGPSYEQYF	TGTGCCAGCAGCCAAGACGGCGGCCCGTCCTACGAGCAGTACTTC
TRBV7-9	-	TRBJ1-1	-	CASSYAVQGIPEAFF	TGTGCCAGCAGCTACGCCGTACAGGGTATCCCTGAAGCTTTCTTT
TRBV11-2	-	TRBJ2-7	-	CASSLVPEQYF	TGTGCCAGCAGCTTAGTTCCCGAGCAGTACTTC
TRBV29-1	-	TRBJ2-7	-	CSVEKGGSSYEQYF	TGCAGCGTTGAGAAGGGAGGTTCATCCTACGAGCAGTACTTC
TRBV5-3	-	TRBJ1-5	-	CARSYQGPPQHF	TGTGCCAGAAGCTACCAAGGGCCACCCCAGCATTTT
TRBV4-3	TRBD2	TRBJ2-1	-	CASSQDSGSEQFF	TGCGCCAGCAGCCAAGATAGCGGGAGTGAGCAGTTCTTC
TRBV27	TRBD2	TRBJ2-1	-	CASSFSSGSFGEQFF	TGTGCCAGCAGTTTCTCCAGCGGGAGTTTTGGTGAGCAGTTCTTC
TRBV7-3	TRBD2	TRBJ2-7	-	CAIWGQGLAGVLYEQYF	TGTGCCATCTGGGGACAAGGACTAGCGGGAGTACTCTACGAGCAGTACTTC
TRBV15	-	TRBJ2-7	-	CATSRDRAALSYEQYF	TGTGCCACCAGCAGAGATCGGGCAGCTCTCTCCTACGAGCAGTACTTC
TRBV5-1	-	TRBJ2-7	-	CASTLGSGEQYF	TGCGCCAGCACCCTTGGCAGCGGCGAGCAGTACTTC
TRBV7-9	TRBD2	TRBJ2-7	-	CASRRGETYEQYF	TGTGCCAGCAGGCGGGGGGAGACCTACGAGCAGTACTTC
TRBV10-1	-	TRBJ1-5	-	CASSESSQGGDQPQHF	TGCGCCAGCAGTGAGTCCTCCCAGGGTGGTGATCAGCCCCAGCATTTT
TRBV5-6	-	TRBJ1-5	-	CASSLGAGSNQPQHF	TGTGCCAGCAGCTTGGGGGCGGGGAGCAATCAGCCCCAGCATTTT
TRBV19	-	TRBJ1-5	few	CASTSANQPQHF	TGTGCCAGTACGTCGGCAAATCAGCCCCAGCATTTT
TRBV9	-	TRBJ1-3	many	CASSVAEGSLGSGNTIYF	TGTGCCAGCAGCGTAGCCGAGGGGTCCCTGGGCTCTGGAAACACCATATATTTT
TRBV10-3	-	TRBJ1-3	-	CAIRPGLQGIDTIYF	TGTGCCATCAGACCGGGCCTCCAGGGCATTGACACCATATATTTT
TRBV7-9	-	TRBJ1-2	-	CASSSDGFNYGYTF	TGTGCCAGCAGCTCCGACGGATTTAACTATGGCTACACCTTC
TRBV6-5	-	TRBJ2-7	-	CASSLTPGSEQYF	TGTGCCAGCAGCCTCACTCCAGGATCCGAGCAGTACTTC
TRBV19	TRBD2	TRBJ2-7	-	CASSWTSGHYEQYF	TGTGCCAGTAGCTGGACTAGCGGCCACTACGAGCAGTACTTC
TRBV27	-	TRBJ1-5	-	CASSRGGEHQPQHF	TGTGCCAGCAGCCGGGGGGGGGAGCATCAGCCCCAGCATTTT
TRBV5-6	TRBD2	TRBJ2-5	once	CASSLAGTRGGETQYF	TGTGCCAGCAGCTTGGCCGGGACTAGGGGCGGAGAGACCCAGTACTTC
TRBV4-2	-	TRBJ1-3	-	CASSQDQSSFGGRENTIYF	TGTGCCAGCAGCCAAGATCAGTCTTCTTTTGGGGGTCGTGAGAACACCATATATTTT
TRBV7-3	TRBD2	TRBJ2-1	-	CASRTREGLDEQFF	TGTGCCAGCAGGACTCGGGAGGGCCTGGATGAGCAGTTCTTC
TRBV6-5	TRBD1	TRBJ2-7	few	CASSYGDSYEQYF	TGTGCCAGCAGTTACGGGGACAGCTACGAGCAGTACTTC
TRBV27	TRBD1	TRBJ2-7	-	CASSTNPGQGTYEQYF	TGTGCCAGCAGTACCAACCCCGGACAGGGAACCTACGAGCAGTACTTC
TRBV25-1	-	TRBJ1-2	-	CASSANRYYGYTF	TGTGCCAGCAGTGCGAACAGGTACTATGGCTACACCTTC